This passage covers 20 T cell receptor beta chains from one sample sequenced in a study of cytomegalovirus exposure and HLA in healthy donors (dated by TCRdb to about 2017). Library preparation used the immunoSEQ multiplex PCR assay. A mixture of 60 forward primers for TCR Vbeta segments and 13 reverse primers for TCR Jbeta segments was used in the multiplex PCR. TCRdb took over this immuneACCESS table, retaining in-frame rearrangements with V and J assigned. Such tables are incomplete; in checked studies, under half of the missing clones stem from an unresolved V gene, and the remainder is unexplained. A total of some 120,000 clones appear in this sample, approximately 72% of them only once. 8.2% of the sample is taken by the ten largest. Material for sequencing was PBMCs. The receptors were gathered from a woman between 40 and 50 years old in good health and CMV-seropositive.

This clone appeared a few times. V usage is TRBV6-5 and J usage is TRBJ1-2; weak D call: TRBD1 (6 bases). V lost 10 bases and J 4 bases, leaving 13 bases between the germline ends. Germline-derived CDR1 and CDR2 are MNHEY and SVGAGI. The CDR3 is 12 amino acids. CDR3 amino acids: CATLRTAYGYTF. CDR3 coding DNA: TGTGCCACTTTACGGACAGCCTATGGCTACACCTTC.

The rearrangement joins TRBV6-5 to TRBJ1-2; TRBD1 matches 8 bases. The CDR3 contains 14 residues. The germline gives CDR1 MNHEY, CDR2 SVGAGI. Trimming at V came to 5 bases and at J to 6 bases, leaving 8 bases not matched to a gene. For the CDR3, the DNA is TGTGCCAGCAGTGCCACGACAGGGGTTAATGGCTACACCTTC. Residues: CASSATTGVNGYTF.

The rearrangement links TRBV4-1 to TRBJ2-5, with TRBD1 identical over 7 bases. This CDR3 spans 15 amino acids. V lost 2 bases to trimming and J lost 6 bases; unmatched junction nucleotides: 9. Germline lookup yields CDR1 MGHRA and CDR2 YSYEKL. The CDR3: CASSQLGTVQKTQYF. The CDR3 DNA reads TGCGCCAGCAGCCAATTAGGGACAGTACAAAAGACCCAGTACTTC.

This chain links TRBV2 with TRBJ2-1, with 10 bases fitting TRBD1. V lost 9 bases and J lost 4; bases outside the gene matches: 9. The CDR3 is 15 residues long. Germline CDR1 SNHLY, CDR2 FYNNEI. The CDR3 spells CARDTGTGAYNEQFF. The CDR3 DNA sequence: TGTGCCAGAGATACCGGGACAGGGGCTTACAATGAGCAGTTCTTC.

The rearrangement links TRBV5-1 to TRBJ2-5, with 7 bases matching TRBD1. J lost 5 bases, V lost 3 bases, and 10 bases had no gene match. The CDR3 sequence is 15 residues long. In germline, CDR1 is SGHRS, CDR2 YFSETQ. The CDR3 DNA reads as TGCGCCAGCAGCTCGGGGTTCCAAGGGGGCGAGACCCAGTACTTC. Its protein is CASSSGFQGGETQYF.

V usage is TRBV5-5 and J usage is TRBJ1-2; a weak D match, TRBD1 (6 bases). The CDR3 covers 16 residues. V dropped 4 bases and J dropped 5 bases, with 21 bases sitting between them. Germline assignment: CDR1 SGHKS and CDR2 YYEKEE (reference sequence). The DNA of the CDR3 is TGTGCCAGCAGCCTATCCCCGGGACAAGTAATTTATGGCTACACCTTC. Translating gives CASSLSPGQVIYGYTF.

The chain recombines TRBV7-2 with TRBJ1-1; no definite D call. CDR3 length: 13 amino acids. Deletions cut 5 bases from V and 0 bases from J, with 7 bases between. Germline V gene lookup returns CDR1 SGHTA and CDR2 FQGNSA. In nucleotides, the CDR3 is TGTGCCAGCAGCCCGTATATGAACACTGAAGCTTTCTTT. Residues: CASSPYMNTEAFF.

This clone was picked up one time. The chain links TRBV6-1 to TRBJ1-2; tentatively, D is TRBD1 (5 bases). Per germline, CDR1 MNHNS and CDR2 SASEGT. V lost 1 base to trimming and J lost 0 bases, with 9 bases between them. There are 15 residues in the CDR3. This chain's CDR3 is CASSEVEGPNYGYTF. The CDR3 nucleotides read TGTGCCAGCAGTGAAGTGGAGGGGCCTAACTATGGCTACACCTTC.

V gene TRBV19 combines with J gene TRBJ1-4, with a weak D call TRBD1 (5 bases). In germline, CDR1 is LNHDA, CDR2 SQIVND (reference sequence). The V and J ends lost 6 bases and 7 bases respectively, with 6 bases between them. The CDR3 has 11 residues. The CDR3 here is CASRQVEKLFF. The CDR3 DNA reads TGTGCCAGTAGACAGGTTGAAAAACTGTTTTTT. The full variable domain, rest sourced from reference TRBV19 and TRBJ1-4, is DGGITQSPKYLFRKEGQNVTLSCEQNLNHDAMYWYRQDPGQGLRLIYYSQIVNDFQKGDIAEGYSVSREKKESFPLTVTSAQKNPTAFYLCASRQVEKLFFGSGTQLSVL.

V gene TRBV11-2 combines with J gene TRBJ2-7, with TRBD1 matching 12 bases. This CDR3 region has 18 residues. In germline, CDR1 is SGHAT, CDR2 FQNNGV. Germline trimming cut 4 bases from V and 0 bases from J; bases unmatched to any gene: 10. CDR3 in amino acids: CASSSWRWGQGASYEQYF. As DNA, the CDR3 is TGTGCCAGCAGCTCCTGGCGATGGGGACAGGGGGCCTCCTACGAGCAGTACTTC.

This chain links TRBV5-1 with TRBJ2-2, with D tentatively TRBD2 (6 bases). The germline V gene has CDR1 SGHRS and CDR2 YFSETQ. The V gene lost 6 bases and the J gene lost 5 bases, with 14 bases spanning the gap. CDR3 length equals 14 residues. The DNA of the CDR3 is TGCGCCAGCAAAGAAACCGGGGGAACCGGGGAGCTGTTTTTT. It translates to CASKETGGTGELFF.

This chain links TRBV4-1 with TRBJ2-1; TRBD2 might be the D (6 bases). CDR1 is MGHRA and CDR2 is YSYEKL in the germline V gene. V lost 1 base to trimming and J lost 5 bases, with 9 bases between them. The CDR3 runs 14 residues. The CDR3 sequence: CASSQVLAHNEQFF. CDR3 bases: TGCGCCAGCAGCCAAGTTCTAGCGCACAATGAGCAGTTCTTC.

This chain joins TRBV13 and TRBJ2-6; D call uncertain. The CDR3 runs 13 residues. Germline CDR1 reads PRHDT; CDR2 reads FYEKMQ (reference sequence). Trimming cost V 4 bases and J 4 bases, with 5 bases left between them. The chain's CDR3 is CASSSQGANVLTF. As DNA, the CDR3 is TGTGCCAGCAGCTCCCAAGGGGCCAACGTCCTGACTTTC.

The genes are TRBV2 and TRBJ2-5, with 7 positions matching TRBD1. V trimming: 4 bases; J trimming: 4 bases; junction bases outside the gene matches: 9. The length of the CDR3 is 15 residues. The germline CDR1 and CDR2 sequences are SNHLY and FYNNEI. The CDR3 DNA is TGTGCCAGCAGTGGCTTCGGGACAGAGGGAGAGACCCAGTACTTC. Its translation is CASSGFGTEGETQYF.

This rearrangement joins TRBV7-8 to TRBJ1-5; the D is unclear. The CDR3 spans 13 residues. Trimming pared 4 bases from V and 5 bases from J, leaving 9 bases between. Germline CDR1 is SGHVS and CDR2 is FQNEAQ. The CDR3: CASSYERHQPQHF. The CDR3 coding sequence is TGTGCCAGCAGCTATGAGCGACATCAGCCCCAGCATTTT.

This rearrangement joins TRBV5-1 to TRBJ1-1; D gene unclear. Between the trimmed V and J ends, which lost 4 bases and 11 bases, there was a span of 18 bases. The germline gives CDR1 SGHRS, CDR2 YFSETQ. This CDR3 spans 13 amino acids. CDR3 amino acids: CASSEIGPREAFF. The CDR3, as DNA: TGCGCCAGCAGCGAAATCGGTCCGCGAGAGGCTTTCTTT.

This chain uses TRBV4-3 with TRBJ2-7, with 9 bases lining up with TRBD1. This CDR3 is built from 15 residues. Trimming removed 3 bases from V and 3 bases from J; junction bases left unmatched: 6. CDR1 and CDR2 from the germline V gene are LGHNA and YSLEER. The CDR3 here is CASSHSDRGVYEQYF. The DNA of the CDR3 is TGCGCCAGCAGCCATTCAGACAGGGGGGTCTACGAGCAGTACTTC.

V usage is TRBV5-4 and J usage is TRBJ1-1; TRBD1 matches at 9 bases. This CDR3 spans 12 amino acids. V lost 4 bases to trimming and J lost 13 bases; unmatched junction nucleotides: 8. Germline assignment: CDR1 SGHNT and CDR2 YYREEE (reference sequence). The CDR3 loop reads CASSTPGTGHFF. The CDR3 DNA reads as TGTGCCAGCAGCACACCCGGGACAGGGCATTTCTTT.

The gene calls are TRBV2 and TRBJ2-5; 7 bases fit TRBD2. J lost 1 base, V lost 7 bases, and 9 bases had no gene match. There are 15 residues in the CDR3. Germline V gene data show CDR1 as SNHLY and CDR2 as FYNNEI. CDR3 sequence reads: CASKKLAQLQETQYF. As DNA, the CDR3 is TGTGCCAGCAAAAAACTAGCGCAACTCCAAGAGACCCAGTACTTC.

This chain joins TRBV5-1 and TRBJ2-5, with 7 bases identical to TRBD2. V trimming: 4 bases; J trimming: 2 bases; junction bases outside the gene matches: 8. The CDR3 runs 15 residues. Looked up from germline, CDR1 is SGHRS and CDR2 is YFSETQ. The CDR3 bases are TGCGCCAGCAGCGGAAGGGGACTATCTCAAGAGACCCAGTACTTC. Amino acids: CASSGRGLSQETQYF.